The 3 T cell receptor beta chains in this list originate from one sample, sequenced in a study of PD-1 blockade in mismatch repair-deficient tumors. Sequencing was performed with immunoSEQ multiplex PCR; in TCRdb, only in-frame clones are kept and a portion is missing. Of 95,000 to 150,000 clones detected, about 86% appear once; the ten largest clones hold approximately 12%. The sample was peripheral blood, taken 44 weeks after starting pembrolizumab. The receptors were sampled from an adult with mismatch repair-deficient cancer.

This clone was seen only once. This rearrangement joins TRBV27 to TRBJ2-1; perhaps TRBD2 as D (6 bases). The V and J ends lost 7 bases and 3 bases respectively, with 13 bases between them. The CDR3 has 14 amino acids. Germline CDR1 and CDR2: MNHEY and SMNVEV (reference sequence). The CDR3 DNA is TGTGCCAGCAACAAACTAGCTGACTACAATGAGCAGTTCTTC. It yields the protein CASNKLADYNEQFF.

The chain employs TRBV27 and TRBJ2-1; TRBD1 is a possible D gene (5 bases). Trimming pared 3 bases from V and 3 bases from J, leaving 6 bases between. The CDR3 covers 13 residues. CDR1 is MNHEY, CDR2 SMNVEV, per germline (reference sequence). In DNA, the CDR3 is TGTGCCAGCAGTTTTCAGGGCTACAATGAGCAGTTCTTC. Encoded protein: CASSFQGYNEQFF.

This clone has a single count. The chain has TRBV6-1 and TRBJ1-1; TRBD1 matches at 7 bases. Losses at the gene ends were 7 bases for V and 11 bases for J; bases not matched to a gene: 13. Germline assignment: CDR1 MNHNS and CDR2 SASEGT. The CDR3 consists of 13 residues. DNA for the CDR3: TGTGCCAGCACTCGAGGGGGCCCGGATGTCGCTTTCTTT. This sequence encodes CASTRGGPDVAFF.